This T cell receptor beta chain was recovered during a study of cytomegalovirus exposure and HLA in healthy donors. Concerning this clone itself: The antigen remains unidentified.

Researchers ran the PCR with 60 Vbeta and 13 Jbeta primers. Clones were sequenced by immunoSEQ multiplex PCR, and TCRdb holds only the in-frame ones, with some missing. The sample yields hundreds of thousands of clones, about 78% seen once. Findings of the study overall: In an earlier analysis, productive rearrangement rates for most beta V segments clustered near 87% or 30%.

Per the germline V gene, CDR1 is SGHTA and CDR2 is FQGTGA. V lost 0 bases to trimming and J lost 4 bases, with 10 bases between them. The CDR3 consists of 14 residues. The sequence was obtained from a male donor in good health and CMV-seronegative. The specimen was PBMCs. The V and J genes are TRBV7-3 and TRBJ2-7, with D perhaps matching TRBD1 (5 bases). This CDR3 reads CASSLTPGLYEQYF. Here the CDR3 DNA reads TGTGCCAGCAGCTTAACACCAGGGCTGTACGAGCAGTACTTC. Full variable domain (missing parts from reference TRBV7-3 and TRBJ2-7): GAGVSQTPSNKVTEKGKYVELRCDPISGHTALYWYRQSLGQGPEFLIYFQGTGAADDSGLPNDRFFAVRPEGSVSTLKIQRTERGDSAVYLCASSLTPGLYEQYFGPGTRLTVT.